The sequence of this T cell receptor beta chain was determined in a study of blood T cell repertoires in COVID-19. Overall study context: Samples of COVID-19 (acute and convalescent) were obtained from the United States, Italy and Spain. T cells, B-cell-depleted T cells, or PBMCs provided the cDNA or gDNA that served as material.

Source study methods: Estimation of nucleated cell counts was performed using reference gene primer amplification. The table came from immunoSEQ multiplex PCR; TCRdb's copy has only in-frame clones and leaves some out. V and J calls and clone size are as listed in that table; D and trimming were resolved from the DNA. This table holds 55,000 to 65,000 clones, 70% to 90% found once. The CDR3 has 19 amino acids. Germline CDR1 SGHVS, CDR2 FQNEAQ. V lost 5 bases to trimming and J lost 2 bases; unmatched junction nucleotides: 14. The sequencing input was peripheral blood. V usage is TRBV7-8 and J usage is TRBJ2-5, with 13 bases identical to TRBD2. The receptor's source is a human donor with active COVID-19. The donor label of this sample is uncertain. The CDR3 loop reads CASSPRLAGGLILQETQYF. The CDR3 bases are TGTGCCAGCAGCCCAAGACTAGCGGGAGGCCTAATTCTTCAAGAGACCCAGTACTTC.